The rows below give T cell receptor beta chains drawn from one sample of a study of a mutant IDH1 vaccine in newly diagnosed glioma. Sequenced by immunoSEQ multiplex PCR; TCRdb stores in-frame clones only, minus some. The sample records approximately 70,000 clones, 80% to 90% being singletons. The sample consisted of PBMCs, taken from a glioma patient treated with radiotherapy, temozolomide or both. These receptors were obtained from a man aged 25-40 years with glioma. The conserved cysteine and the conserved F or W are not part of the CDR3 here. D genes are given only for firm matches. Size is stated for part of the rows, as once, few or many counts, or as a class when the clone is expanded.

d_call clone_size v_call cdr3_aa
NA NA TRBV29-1 SVGNQRRSYNEQF
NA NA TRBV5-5 ASSLGPRRQGGNEQF
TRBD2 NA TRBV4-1 ASSQPPTGGSREQY
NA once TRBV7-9 ASSLGQGLPSSTDTQY
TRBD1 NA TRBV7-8 ASSATGYNNSPLH
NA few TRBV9 ASSGPGLTEAF
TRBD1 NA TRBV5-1 ASSIRGQVTDTQY
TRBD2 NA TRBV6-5 ASSNGGDIETQY
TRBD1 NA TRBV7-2 ASSLGQGNQPQH
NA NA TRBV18 ASSPQSEYNEQF
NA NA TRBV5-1 ASSLGQSNEKLF
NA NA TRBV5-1 ASSGMGRKRDTEAF
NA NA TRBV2 ASTYRAPSSGANVLT
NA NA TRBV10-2 ASSPRGPRYGYT
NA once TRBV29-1 SVGLDYNEQF
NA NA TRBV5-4 ASSLYKNTGELF
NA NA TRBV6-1 ASTKGGPRSTGYT
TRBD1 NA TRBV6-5 ASRLGTAYGYT
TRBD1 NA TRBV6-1 ASVNRQGTSDTQY
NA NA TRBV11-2 ASSLSGGANQPQH
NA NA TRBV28 ASSSVYTEAF
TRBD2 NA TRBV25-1 ASKILAGEEGTDTQY
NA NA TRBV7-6 ASSLARGAYEQY
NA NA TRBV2 ASSEDSFGYGYT
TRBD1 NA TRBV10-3 AISGTGTGELF
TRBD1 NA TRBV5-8 ASSLGDRGAYEQY
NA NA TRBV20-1 SASQGYGYT